This TCR beta chain is drawn from a study of PD-L1 blockade in urothelial cancer. Broader study findings: The study found that durable-benefit patients expanded tumor-associated blood clones more at 3 weeks.

Turning to this clone: Its specificity is unknown.

V was cut by 2 bases and J by 11 bases, with 12 bases left in between. This CDR3 comprises 13 residues. CDR1 and CDR2 (germline): MNHNS, SASEGT. The protocol was immunoSEQ multiplex PCR, while the TCRdb copy is restricted to in-frame clones and leaves out a portion. The sample gives 44,000 or so clones, approximately 78% of which show up once; 3% to 3.5% is in the top ten. Specimen: PBMCs, collected around atezolizumab (anti-PD-L1) treatment. This sequence was found in a man aged 65 to 85 with urothelial cancer. V usage is TRBV6-1 and J usage is TRBJ1-4, with no clear D. The DNA for the CDR3 is TGTGCCAGCAGTGAAAACGGAGGGCAGAAACTGTTTTTT. This sequence encodes CASSENGGQKLFF.